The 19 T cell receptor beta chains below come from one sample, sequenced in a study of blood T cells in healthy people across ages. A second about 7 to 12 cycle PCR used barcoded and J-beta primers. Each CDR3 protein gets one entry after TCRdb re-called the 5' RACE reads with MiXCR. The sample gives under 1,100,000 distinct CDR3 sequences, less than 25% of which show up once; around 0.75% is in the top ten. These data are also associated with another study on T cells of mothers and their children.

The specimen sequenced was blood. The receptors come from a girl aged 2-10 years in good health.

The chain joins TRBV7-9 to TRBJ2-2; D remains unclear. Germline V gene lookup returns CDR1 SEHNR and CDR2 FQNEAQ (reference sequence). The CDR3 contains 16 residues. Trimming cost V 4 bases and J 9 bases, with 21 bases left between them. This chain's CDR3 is CASSSPQYRDPWELFF. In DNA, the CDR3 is TGTGCCAGCAGCTCGCCCCAATATCGCGATCCTTGGGAGCTGTTTTTT.

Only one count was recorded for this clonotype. CDR3 protein: CATASRATQYF. CDR3 bases: TGTGCCACCGCCTCGAGGGCTACGCAGTATTTT. The chain couples TRBV2 to TRBJ2-3; D is possibly TRBD2 (5 bases). V lost 10 bases, J lost 8 bases, and 13 bases lay in between. The CDR3 is 11 amino acids. Per the germline V gene, CDR1 is SNHLY and CDR2 is FYNNEI.

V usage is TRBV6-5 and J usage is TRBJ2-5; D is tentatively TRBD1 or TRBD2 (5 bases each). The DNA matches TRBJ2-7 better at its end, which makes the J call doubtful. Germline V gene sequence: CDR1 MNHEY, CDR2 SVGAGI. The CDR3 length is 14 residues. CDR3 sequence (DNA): TGTGCCAGCAGTTGGGGCAGGGAGTACTACGAGCAGTACTTC. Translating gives CASSWGREYYEQYF.

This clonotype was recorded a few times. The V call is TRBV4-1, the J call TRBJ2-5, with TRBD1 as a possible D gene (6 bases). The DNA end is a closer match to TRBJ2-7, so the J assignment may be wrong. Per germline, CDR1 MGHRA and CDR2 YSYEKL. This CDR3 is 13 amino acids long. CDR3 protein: CASQGQNFYEQYF. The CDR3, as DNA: TGCGCCAGTCAGGGACAAAATTTCTACGAGCAGTACTTC.

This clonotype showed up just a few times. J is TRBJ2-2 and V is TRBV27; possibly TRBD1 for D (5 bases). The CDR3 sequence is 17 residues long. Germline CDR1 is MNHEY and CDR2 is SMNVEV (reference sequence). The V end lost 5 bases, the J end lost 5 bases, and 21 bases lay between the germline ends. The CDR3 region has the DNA TGTGCCAGCAGTCGAGACCCCCCGGGTAGGGGAACCGGGGAGCTGTTTTTT. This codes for CASSRDPPGRGTGELFF.

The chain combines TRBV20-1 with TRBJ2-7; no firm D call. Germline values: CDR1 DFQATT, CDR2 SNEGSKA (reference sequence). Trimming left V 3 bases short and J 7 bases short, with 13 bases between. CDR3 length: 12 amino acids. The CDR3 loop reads CSARYLVGEQYF. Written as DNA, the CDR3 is TGCAGTGCTAGGTACCTCGTGGGGGAGCAGTACTTC.

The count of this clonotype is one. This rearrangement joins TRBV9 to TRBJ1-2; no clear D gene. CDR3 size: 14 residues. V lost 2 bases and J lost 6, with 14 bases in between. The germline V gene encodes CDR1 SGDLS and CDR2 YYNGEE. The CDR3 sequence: CASSVFPPRDGYTF. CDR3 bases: TGTGCCAGCAGCGTTTTTCCCCCACGGGATGGCTACACCTTC.

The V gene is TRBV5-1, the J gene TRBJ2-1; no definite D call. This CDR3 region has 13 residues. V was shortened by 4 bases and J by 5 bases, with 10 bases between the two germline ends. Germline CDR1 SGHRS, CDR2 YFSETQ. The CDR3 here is CASSPLWDNEQFF. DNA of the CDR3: TGCGCCAGCAGCCCACTTTGGGACAATGAGCAGTTCTTC.

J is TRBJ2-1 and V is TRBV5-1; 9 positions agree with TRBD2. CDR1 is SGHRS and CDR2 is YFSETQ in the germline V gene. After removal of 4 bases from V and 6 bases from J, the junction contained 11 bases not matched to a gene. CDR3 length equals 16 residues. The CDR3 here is CASSPFAGGPRNEQFF. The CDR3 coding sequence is TGCGCCAGCAGCCCGTTCGCGGGGGGGCCGCGCAATGAGCAGTTCTTC. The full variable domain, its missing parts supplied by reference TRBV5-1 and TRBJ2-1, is KAGVTQTPRYLIKTRGQQVTLSCSPISGHRSVSWYQQTPGQGLQFLFEYFSETQRNKGNFPGRFSGRQFSNSRSEMNVSTLELGDSALYLCASSPFAGGPRNEQFFGPGTRLTVL.

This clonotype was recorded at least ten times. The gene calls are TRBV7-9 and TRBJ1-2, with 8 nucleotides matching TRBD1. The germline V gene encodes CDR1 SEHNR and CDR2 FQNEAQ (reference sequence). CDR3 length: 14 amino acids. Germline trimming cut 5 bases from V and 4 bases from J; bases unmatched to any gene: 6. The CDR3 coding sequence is TGTGCCAGCAGCCTTGACAGGGGAGCCTATGGCTACACCTTC. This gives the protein CASSLDRGAYGYTF.

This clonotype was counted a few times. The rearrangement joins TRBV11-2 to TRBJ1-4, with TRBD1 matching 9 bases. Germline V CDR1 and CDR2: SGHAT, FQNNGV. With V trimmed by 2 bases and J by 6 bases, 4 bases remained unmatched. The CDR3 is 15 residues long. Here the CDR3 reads CASSLRGTGYEKLFF. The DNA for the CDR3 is TGTGCCAGCAGCTTACGCGGGACAGGGTATGAAAAACTGTTTTTT.

The CDR3 reads CASGFGQGAAIGTDTQYF. In DNA, the CDR3 is TGTGCTAGTGGTTTTGGGCAGGGGGCTGCGATCGGCACAGATACGCAGTATTTT. J is TRBJ2-3 and V is TRBV12-5; 8 bases line up with TRBD1. This CDR3 region has 18 residues. Germline CDR1 reads LGHNT; CDR2 reads FRNRAP. After removal of 3 bases from V and 1 base from J, the junction contained 12 bases not matched to a gene.

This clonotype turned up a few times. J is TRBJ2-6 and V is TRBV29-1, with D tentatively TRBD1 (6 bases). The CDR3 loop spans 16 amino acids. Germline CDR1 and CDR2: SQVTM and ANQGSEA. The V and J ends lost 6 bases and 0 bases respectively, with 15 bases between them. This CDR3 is CSVLGQSNSGANVLTF. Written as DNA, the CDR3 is TGCAGCGTCCTAGGACAGTCTAACTCTGGGGCCAACGTCCTGACTTTC. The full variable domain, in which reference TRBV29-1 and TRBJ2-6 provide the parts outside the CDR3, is SAVISQKPSRDICQRGTSLTIQCQVDSQVTMMFWYRQQPGQSLTLIATANQGSEATYESGFVIDKFPISRPNLTFSTLTVSNMSPEDSSIYLCSVLGQSNSGANVLTFGAGSRLTVL.

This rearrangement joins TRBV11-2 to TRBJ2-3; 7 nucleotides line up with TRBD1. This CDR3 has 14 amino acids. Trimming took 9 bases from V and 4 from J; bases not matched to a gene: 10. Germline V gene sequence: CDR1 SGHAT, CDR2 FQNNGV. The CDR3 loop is CASTTSGTADTQYF. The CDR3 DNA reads TGTGCCAGTACGACCTCCGGGACAGCAGATACGCAGTATTTT.

For the CDR3, the DNA is TGCGCCAGCAGCTTTTTCCTAGGGCAGGAAGAGACTCAGTACTTC. This gives the protein CASSFFLGQEETQYF. The chain is built from TRBV5-1 and TRBJ2-1; D remains unclear. Matching the DNA end better, TRBJ2-4 makes the J call doubtful. CDR1 is SGHRS and CDR2 is YFSETQ in the germline V gene. The CDR3 contains 15 residues.

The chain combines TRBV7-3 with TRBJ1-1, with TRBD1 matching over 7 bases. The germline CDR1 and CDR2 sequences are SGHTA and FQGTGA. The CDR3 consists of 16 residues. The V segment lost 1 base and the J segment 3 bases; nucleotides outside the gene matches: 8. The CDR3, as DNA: TGTGCCAGCAGCTTAATGGCCGACAGGGCGTACACTGAAGCTTTCTTT. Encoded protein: CASSLMADRAYTEAFF.

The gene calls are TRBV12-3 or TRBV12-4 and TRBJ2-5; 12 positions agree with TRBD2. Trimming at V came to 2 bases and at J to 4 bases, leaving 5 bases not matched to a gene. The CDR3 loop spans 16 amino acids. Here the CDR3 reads CASSLILGLAGETQYF. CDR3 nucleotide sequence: TGTGCCAGCAGTTTAATTCTGGGACTAGCGGGAGAGACCCAGTACTTC.

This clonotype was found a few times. CDR3 region: CATSIGFNEQFF. CDR3 DNA: TGTGCCACCAGTATAGGGTTCAATGAGCAGTTCTTC. The chain carries TRBV24-1 and TRBJ2-7; D is unresolved. The better agreement between TRBJ2-1 and the DNA end casts doubt on the J call. The germline gives CDR1 KGHDR, CDR2 SFDVKD. The length of the CDR3 is 12 residues.

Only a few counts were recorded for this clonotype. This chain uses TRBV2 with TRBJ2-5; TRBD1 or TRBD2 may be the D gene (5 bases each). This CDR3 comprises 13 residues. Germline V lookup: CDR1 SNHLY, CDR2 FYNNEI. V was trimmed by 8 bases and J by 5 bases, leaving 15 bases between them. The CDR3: CASSTAEGETQYF. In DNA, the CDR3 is TGTGCCAGCTCGACAGCCGAGGGTGAGACCCAGTACTTC.